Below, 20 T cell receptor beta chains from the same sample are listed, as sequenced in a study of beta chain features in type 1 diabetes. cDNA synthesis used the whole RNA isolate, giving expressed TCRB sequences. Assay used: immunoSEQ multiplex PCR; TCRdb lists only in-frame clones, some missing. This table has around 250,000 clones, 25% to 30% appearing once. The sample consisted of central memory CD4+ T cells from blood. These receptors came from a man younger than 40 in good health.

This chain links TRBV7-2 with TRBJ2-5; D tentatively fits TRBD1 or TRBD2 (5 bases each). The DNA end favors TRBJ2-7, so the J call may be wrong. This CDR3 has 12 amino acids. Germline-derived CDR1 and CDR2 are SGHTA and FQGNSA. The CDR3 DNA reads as TGTGCCAGCAGCTTGAGGGGCTACGAGCAGTACTTC. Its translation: CASSLRGYEQYF.

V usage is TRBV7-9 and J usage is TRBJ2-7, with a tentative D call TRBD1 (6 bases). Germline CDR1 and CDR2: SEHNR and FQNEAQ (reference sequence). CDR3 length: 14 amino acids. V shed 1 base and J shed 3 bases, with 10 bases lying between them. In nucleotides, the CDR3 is TGTGCCAGCAGCTTAGTAGCCAGGGGCTACGAGCAGTACTTC. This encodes CASSLVARGYEQYF.

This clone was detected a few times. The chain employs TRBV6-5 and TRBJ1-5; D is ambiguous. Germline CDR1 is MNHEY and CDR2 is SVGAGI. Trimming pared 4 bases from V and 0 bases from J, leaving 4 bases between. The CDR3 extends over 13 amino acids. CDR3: CASSFGSNQPQHF. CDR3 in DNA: TGTGCCAGCAGTTTCGGTAGCAATCAGCCCCAGCATTTT.

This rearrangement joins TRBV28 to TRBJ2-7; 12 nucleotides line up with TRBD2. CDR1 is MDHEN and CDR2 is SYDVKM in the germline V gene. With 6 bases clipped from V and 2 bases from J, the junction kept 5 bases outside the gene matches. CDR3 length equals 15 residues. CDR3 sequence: CASSRGLAGTYEQYF. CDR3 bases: TGTGCCAGCAGCCGAGGACTAGCGGGAACCTACGAGCAGTACTTC.

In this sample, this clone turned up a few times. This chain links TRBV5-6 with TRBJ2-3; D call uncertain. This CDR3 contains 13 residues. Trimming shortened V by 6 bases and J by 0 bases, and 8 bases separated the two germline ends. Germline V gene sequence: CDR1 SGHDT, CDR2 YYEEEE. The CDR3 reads CASNTDSTDTQYF. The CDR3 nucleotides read TGTGCCAGCAACACCGATAGCACAGATACGCAGTATTTT.

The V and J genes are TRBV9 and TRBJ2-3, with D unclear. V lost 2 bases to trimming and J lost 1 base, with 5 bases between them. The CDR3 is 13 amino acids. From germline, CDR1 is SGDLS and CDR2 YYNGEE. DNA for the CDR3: TGTGCCAGCAGCGTCCAGGGCACAGATACGCAGTATTTT. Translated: CASSVQGTDTQYF.

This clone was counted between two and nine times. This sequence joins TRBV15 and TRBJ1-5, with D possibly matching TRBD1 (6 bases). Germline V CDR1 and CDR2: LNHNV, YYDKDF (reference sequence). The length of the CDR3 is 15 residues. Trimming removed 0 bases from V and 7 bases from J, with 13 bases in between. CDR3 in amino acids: CATSRDTGTGQPQHF. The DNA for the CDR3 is TGTGCCACCAGCAGAGACACAGGGACGGGGCAGCCCCAGCATTTT.

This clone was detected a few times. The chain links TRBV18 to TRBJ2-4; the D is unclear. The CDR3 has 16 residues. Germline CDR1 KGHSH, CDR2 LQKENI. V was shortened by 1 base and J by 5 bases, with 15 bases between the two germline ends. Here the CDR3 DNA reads TGTGCCAGCTCACCACGGGGTAACGGGCCGCAAAACATTCAGTACTTC. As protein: CASSPRGNGPQNIQYF.

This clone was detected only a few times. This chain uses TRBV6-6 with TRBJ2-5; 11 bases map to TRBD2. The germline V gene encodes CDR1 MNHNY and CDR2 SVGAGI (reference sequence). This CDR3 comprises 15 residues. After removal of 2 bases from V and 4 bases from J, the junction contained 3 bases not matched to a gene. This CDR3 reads CASSYGLAGGETQYF. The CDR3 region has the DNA TGTGCCAGCAGTTACGGGCTAGCGGGGGGAGAGACCCAGTACTTC.

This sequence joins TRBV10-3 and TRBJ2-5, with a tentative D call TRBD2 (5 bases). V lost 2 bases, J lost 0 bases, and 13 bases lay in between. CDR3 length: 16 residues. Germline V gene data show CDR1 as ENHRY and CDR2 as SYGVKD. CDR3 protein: CAISENPGKYQETQYF. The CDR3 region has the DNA TGTGCCATCAGTGAGAATCCGGGGAAGTACCAAGAGACCCAGTACTTC.

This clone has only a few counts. DNA for the CDR3: TGTGCCAGCAGTGCCATCGATGAGCAGTTCTTC. This gives the protein CASSAIDEQFF. The chain employs TRBV25-1 and TRBJ2-1; unclear D gene. The CDR3 runs 11 residues. V lost 4 bases and J lost 8, with 6 bases in between. Germline V CDR1 and CDR2: MGHDK, SYGVNS.

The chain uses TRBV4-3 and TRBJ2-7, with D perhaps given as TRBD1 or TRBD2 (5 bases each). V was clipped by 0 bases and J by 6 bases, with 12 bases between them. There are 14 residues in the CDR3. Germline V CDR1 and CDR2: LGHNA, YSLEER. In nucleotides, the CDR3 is TGCGCCAGCAGCCAAGATCATTCAGGGAGCGAGCAGTACTTC. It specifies CASSQDHSGSEQYF.

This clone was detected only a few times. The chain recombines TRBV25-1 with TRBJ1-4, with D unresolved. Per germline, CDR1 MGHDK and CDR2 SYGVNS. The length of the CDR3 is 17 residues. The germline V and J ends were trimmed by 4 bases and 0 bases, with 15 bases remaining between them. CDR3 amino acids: CASSATLSYATNEKLFF. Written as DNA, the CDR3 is TGTGCCAGCAGTGCAACCCTCTCCTATGCAACTAATGAAAAACTGTTTTTT.

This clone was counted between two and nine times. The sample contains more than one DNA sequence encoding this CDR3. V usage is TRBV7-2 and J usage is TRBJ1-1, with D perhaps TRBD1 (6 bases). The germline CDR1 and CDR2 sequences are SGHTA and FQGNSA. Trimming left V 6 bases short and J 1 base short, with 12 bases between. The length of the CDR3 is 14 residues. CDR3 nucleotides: TGTGCCAGCAGGCCAGGGGACTCGAACACTGAAGCTTTCTTT. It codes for CASRPGDSNTEAFF.

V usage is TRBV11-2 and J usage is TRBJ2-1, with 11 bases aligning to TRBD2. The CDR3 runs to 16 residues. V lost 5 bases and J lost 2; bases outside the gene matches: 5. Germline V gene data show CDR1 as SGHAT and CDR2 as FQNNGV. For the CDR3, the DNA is TGTGCCAGCAGCCGAAATAGCGGGGGGGCCTACAATGAGCAGTTCTTC. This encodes CASSRNSGGAYNEQFF.

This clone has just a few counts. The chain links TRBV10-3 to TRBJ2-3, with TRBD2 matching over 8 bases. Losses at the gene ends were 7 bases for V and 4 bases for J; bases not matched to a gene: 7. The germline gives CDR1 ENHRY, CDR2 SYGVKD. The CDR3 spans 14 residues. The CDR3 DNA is TGTGCCATCATGGGGACTAGAGGTTCAGATACGCAGTATTTT. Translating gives CAIMGTRGSDTQYF.

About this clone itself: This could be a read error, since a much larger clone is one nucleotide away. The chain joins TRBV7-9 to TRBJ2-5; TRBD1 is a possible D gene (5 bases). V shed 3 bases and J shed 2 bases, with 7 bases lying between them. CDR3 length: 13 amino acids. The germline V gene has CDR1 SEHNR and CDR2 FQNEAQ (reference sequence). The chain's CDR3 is CASSLGQQETQYF. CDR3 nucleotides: TGTGCCAGCAGCTTGGGGCAGCAAGAGACCCAGTACTTC.

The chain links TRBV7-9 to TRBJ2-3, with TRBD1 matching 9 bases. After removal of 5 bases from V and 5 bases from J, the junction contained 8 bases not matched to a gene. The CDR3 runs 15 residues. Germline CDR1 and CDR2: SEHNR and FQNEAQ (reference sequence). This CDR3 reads CASSKTTGGKDTQYF. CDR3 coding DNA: TGTGCCAGCAGCAAAACGACAGGGGGGAAAGATACGCAGTATTTT.

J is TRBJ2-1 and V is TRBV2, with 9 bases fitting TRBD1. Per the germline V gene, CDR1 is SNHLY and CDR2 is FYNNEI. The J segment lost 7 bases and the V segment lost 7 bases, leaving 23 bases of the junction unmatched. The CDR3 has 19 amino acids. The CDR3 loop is CASMAGQGRGAQERNEQFF. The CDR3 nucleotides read TGTGCCAGCATGGCCGGACAGGGGAGAGGGGCCCAGGAAAGGAATGAGCAGTTCTTC.

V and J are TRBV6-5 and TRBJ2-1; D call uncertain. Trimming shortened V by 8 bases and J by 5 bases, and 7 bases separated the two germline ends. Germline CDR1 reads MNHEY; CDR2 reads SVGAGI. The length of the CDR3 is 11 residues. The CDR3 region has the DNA TGTGCCAGCTCGCGCAACAATGAGCAGTTCTTC. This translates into CASSRNNEQFF.